Below are 30 T cell receptor beta chains sequenced from a single sample in a study of response to subunit inactivated influenza vaccine. TCRdb re-called the RT-PCR reads with MiXCR, one entry per CDR3 protein. The sample includes about 530,000 distinct CDR3 sequences, 10% to 15% seen only once; the top ten take around 13%. This material consisted of PBMCs from blood, taken about 6 weeks after vaccination. These receptors were taken from a man aged 50 to 59 who received an inactivated influenza vaccine.

The rearrangement links TRBV4-1 to TRBJ2-3, with 10 positions matching TRBD1. V lost 3 bases and J lost 4; bases outside the gene matches: 13. Germline V CDR1 and CDR2: MGHRA, YSYEKL. The CDR3 is made up of 18 amino acids. The CDR3 coding sequence is TGCGCCAGCAGCCAGACACCACCGGGACAGGGGCTGGCAGATACGCAGTATTTT. Translated: CASSQTPPGQGLADTQYF.

The rearrangement uses TRBV14 and TRBJ2-7, with D unclear. The length of the CDR3 is 12 residues. Per the germline V gene, CDR1 is SGHDN and CDR2 is FVKESK. Trimming took 3 bases from V and 5 from J, leaving 8 bases between them. The CDR3 coding sequence is TGTGCCAGCAGCCATTCAGCCAACGAGCAGTACTTC. This encodes CASSHSANEQYF.

This clonotype has a handful of counts. The chain uses TRBV7-8 and TRBJ2-6; maybe TRBD2 (6 bases). Trimming removed 1 base from V and 0 bases from J, with 16 bases in between. Germline loops: CDR1 SGHVS, CDR2 FQNEAQ. This CDR3 has 19 residues. CDR3 residues: CASSLVRREWRSGANVLTF. As DNA, the CDR3 is TGTGCCAGCAGCTTAGTGAGACGGGAGTGGCGCTCTGGGGCCAACGTCCTGACTTTC.

The V gene is TRBV24-1, the J gene TRBJ1-2; D is perhaps TRBD1 (5 bases). Trimming stripped 3 bases from V and 3 bases from J, with 13 bases between. CDR1 and CDR2 (germline): KGHDR, SFDVKD. The CDR3 is 15 residues long. The CDR3 DNA sequence: TGTGCCACCAGTGATGGCGGGCGGGGCTACTATGGCTACACCTTC. Protein product: CATSDGGRGYYGYTF.

As to this clonotype: One junction end does not reproduce the germline sequence, and a read error may be involved. The chain links TRBV18 to TRBJ2-6; D is ambiguous. Per the germline V gene, CDR1 is KGHSH and CDR2 is LQKENI. The CDR3 totals 13 residues. CDR3 residues: CACSPPGANVLTF. In DNA form, the CDR3 reads TGTGCCTGCTCACCACCTGGGGCCAACGTCCTGACTTTC.

This clonotype was counted at least ten times. V is TRBV7-3 and J is TRBJ2-4; D possibly uses TRBD1 or TRBD2 (5 bases each). CDR1 and CDR2 from the germline V gene are SGHTA and FQGTGA. V gave up 1 base and J gave up 8 bases, with 15 bases separating them. CDR3 length: 15 residues. The CDR3 reads CASSLMGTLGDIQYF. CDR3 nucleotides: TGTGCCAGCAGCTTAATGGGGACCCTGGGAGACATTCAGTACTTC.

This clonotype has at least ten counts. This chain uses TRBV24-1 with TRBJ2-1, with 7 bases fitting TRBD1. Germline V gene data show CDR1 as KGHDR and CDR2 as SFDVKD. The CDR3 is 14 residues long. V lost 4 bases and J lost 12; bases outside the gene matches: 11. This chain's CDR3 is CATSDLRTGHGQFF. The CDR3 DNA follows: TGTGCCACCAGTGACCTCCGGACAGGACATGGGCAGTTCTTC.

CDR3 sequence: CASSEMSGGYNEQFF. In DNA form, the CDR3 reads TGTGCCAGCAGTGAAATGTCGGGGGGCTACAATGAGCAGTTCTTC. This sequence joins TRBV6-1 and TRBJ2-1, with 7 positions matching TRBD2. The J segment lost 3 bases and the V segment lost 2 bases, leaving 4 bases of the junction unmatched. There are 15 residues in the CDR3. CDR1 and CDR2 (germline): MNHNS, SASEGT.

This clonotype was seen many times. V gene TRBV28 combines with J gene TRBJ2-7, with 9 bases lining up with TRBD1. After removal of 5 bases from V and 1 base from J, the junction contained 12 bases not matched to a gene. This CDR3 comprises 17 residues. The germline V gene encodes CDR1 MDHEN and CDR2 SYDVKM. The CDR3 here is CASSPLFWDRESYEQYF. The CDR3, as DNA: TGTGCCAGCAGTCCTCTTTTCTGGGACAGGGAATCCTACGAGCAGTACTTC.

This clonotype has ten or more counts. This sequence joins TRBV12-3 or TRBV12-4 and TRBJ2-3; TRBD1 aligns across 9 bases. V was clipped by 6 bases and J by 2 bases; unmatched bases: 6. This CDR3 is 15 amino acids long. CDR3 in amino acids: CASSRDRAPTDTQYF. CDR3 sequence (DNA): TGTGCCAGCAGCCGGGACAGGGCCCCCACAGATACGCAGTATTTT.

This clonotype was counted once. The chain recombines TRBV5-1 with TRBJ2-1; no reliable D call. The CDR3 spans 15 residues. V was pared by 5 bases and J by 5 bases, with 17 bases between. Germline V gives CDR1 SGHRS, CDR2 YFSETQ. CDR3 bases: TGCGCCAGCAGTTTCCGGGTAGTGCAAAACAATGAGCAGTTCTTC. It is translated as CASSFRVVQNNEQFF.

The chain joins TRBV12-3 or TRBV12-4 to TRBJ2-7, with TRBD2 as a possible D gene (6 bases). V lost 3 bases and J lost 4, with 13 bases in between. The CDR3 runs to 14 residues. CDR3 residues: CASSFGGTGYEQYF. The CDR3 DNA sequence: TGTGCCAGCAGTTTCGGGGGAACGGGGTACGAGCAGTACTTC.

This clonotype was seen at least ten times. The chain employs TRBV12-3 or TRBV12-4 and TRBJ2-1; TRBD2 agrees at 13 bases. V was clipped by 5 bases and J by 0 bases; unmatched bases: 13. The CDR3 length is 20 residues. DNA of the CDR3: TGTGCCAGCAGTCACCCCGGACTAGCGGGGGCCTCAAGCTCCTACAATGAGCAGTTCTTC. Its protein is CASSHPGLAGASSSYNEQFF.

This clonotype occurred a few times. This chain joins TRBV4-3 and TRBJ2-3; no reliable D call. The V end lost 0 bases, the J end lost 0 bases, and 10 bases lay between the germline ends. This CDR3 comprises 16 residues. Per the germline V gene, CDR1 is LGHNA and CDR2 is YSLEER. CDR3 nucleotide sequence: TGCGCCAGCAGCCAAGAAATTGTATCTAGCACAGATACGCAGTATTTT. Its protein is CASSQEIVSSTDTQYF.

This clonotype was detected only a few times. The chain has TRBV29-1 and TRBJ1-1, with D tentatively TRBD1 (5 bases). The ends were cut back, 7 bases at V and 1 base at J, with 7 bases in the middle. The CDR3 sequence is 11 residues long. Germline assignment: CDR1 SQVTM and CDR2 ANQGSEA. As DNA, the CDR3 is TGCAGCGCCGGACAGAACACTGAAGCTTTCTTT. Translating it yields CSAGQNTEAFF. Drawing the rest from reference TRBV29-1 and TRBJ1-1, the complete variable domain is SAVISQKPSRDICQRGTSLTIQCQVDSQVTMMFWYRQQPGQSLTLIATANQGSEATYESGFVIDKFPISRPNLTFSTLTVSNMSPEDSSIYLCSAGQNTEAFFGQGTRLTVV.

This clonotype appeared a few times. CDR3 DNA sequence: TGCGCCAGCAGCGGGCAGGGGGAAGCTTTCTTT. Protein sequence: CASSGQGEAFF. J is TRBJ1-1 and V is TRBV5-1; D is possibly TRBD1 (6 bases). V dropped 4 bases and J dropped 8 bases, with 9 bases sitting between them. This CDR3 region has 11 residues. Looked up from germline, CDR1 is SGHRS and CDR2 is YFSETQ.

At least ten counts were recorded for this clonotype. The chain is built from TRBV12-3 or TRBV12-4 and TRBJ1-2, with no clear D. The CDR3 is 13 amino acids. Trimming shortened V by 3 bases and J by 2 bases, and 7 bases separated the two germline ends. CDR3 in amino acids: CASSFGQNYGYTF. CDR3 nucleotides: TGTGCCAGCAGTTTTGGCCAGAACTATGGCTACACCTTC.

Many counts were recorded for this clonotype. The chain couples TRBV6-1 to TRBJ2-1, with 8 bases lining up with TRBD1. The J segment lost 4 bases and the V segment lost 6 bases, leaving 5 bases of the junction unmatched. Germline V CDR1 and CDR2: MNHNS, SASEGT. CDR3 length: 14 residues. CDR3 residues: CASRRGQEYNEQFF. The CDR3 region has the DNA TGTGCCAGCAGACGGGGACAGGAGTACAATGAGCAGTTCTTC.

This clonotype was counted only a few times. The chain uses TRBV7-2 and TRBJ2-7; weak D call: TRBD2 (6 bases). CDR3 length equals 14 residues. From germline, CDR1 is SGHTA and CDR2 FQGNSA. Trimming took off 6 bases at V and 5 bases at J, with 17 bases between the two ends. In DNA form, the CDR3 reads TGTGCCAGCAGGTCCGCGGGACTCTTCAACGAGCAGTACTTC. Translating gives CASRSAGLFNEQYF.

Regarding this clonotype: A much larger clone differs by one base, so this may be a read error. The gene calls are TRBV12-3 or TRBV12-4 and TRBJ2-2; possible D gene TRBD1, 6 bases. This CDR3 contains 14 residues. The CDR3 protein is CASCLVGGTGELFF. DNA of the CDR3: TGTGCCAGCTGTTTGGTAGGGGGCACCGGGGAGCTGTTTTTT.

The rearrangement uses TRBV7-9 and TRBJ1-2; 9 bases match TRBD1. The trim removed 6 bases at V and 5 bases at J, leaving 7 bases unmatched. Germline-derived CDR1 and CDR2 are SEHNR and FQNEAQ (reference sequence). The CDR3 sequence is 14 residues long. CDR3 residues: CASSAGTGKYGYTF. The CDR3 nucleotides are TGTGCCAGCAGTGCCGGGACAGGGAAATATGGCTACACCTTC.

This clonotype was counted between two and nine times. The J gene is TRBJ2-7, the V gene TRBV20-1; TRBD1 is a possible D gene (6 bases). CDR1 is DFQATT and CDR2 is SNEGSKA in the germline V gene (reference sequence). V was shortened by 4 bases and J by 7 bases, with 17 bases between the two germline ends. The CDR3 is made up of 13 amino acids. The CDR3 is CSATRDTPLEQYF. CDR3 nucleotides: TGCAGTGCTACCCGGGACACTCCCTTGGAGCAGTACTTC.

Of note for this clonotype: A much larger clone is a single base away; this may be a read error. Because the CDR3 is missing its conserved closing phenylalanine or tryptophan, this is likely a read error. V gene TRBV29-1 combines with J gene TRBJ2-1; either TRBD1 or TRBD2 may supply D (5 bases each). With 0 bases removed from V and 0 bases from J, the gap between germline ends came to 9 bases. The germline V gene has CDR1 SQVTM and CDR2 ANQGSEA. CDR3 length: 15 amino acids. CDR3 DNA sequence: TGCAGCGTTGAAGATTGGGGGAGCTCCTACAATGAGCAGTTCATC. Protein: CSVEDWGSSYNEQFI.

This clonotype came up a few times. The V gene is TRBV5-1, the J gene TRBJ2-1; D is possibly TRBD1 (6 bases). CDR1 SGHRS and CDR2 YFSETQ come from the germline V gene. The CDR3 length is 16 residues. The V gene lost 0 bases and the J gene lost 0 bases, with 10 bases spanning the gap. The CDR3 spells CASSLETGASYNEQFF. CDR3 DNA sequence: TGCGCCAGCAGCTTGGAGACAGGCGCCTCCTACAATGAGCAGTTCTTC.

The CDR3, as DNA: TGTGCCAGCTCCCTTGACGTTGCTAGAGAGACCCAGTACTTC. Translated: CASSLDVARETQYF. J is TRBJ2-5 and V is TRBV18; D is uncertain. Germline loops: CDR1 KGHSH, CDR2 LQKENI. V lost 6 bases and J lost 4, with 15 bases in between. The CDR3 is made up of 14 amino acids.

In this sample, this clonotype turned up many times. This rearrangement joins TRBV5-1 to TRBJ2-7, with a possible D match to TRBD1 (6 bases). CDR3 size: 15 residues. Germline-derived CDR1 and CDR2 are SGHRS and YFSETQ. V lost 4 bases, J lost 1 base, and 15 bases lay in between. The DNA for the CDR3 is TGCGCCAGCAGCCCGACACAGGGTGTATCCTACGAGCAGTACTTC. As protein: CASSPTQGVSYEQYF.

V and J are TRBV7-2 and TRBJ1-5; no clear D. The CDR3 spans 15 residues. CDR1 is SGHTA, CDR2 FQGNSA, per germline. The germline V and J ends were trimmed by 0 bases and 6 bases, with 12 bases remaining between them. Here the CDR3 reads CASSLAYGSGQPQHF. The CDR3 bases are TGTGCCAGCAGCTTAGCGTACGGATCTGGTCAGCCCCAGCATTTT.

This clonotype showed up just a few times. The chain uses TRBV7-2 and TRBJ2-1; 12 bases map to TRBD2. V lost 5 bases to trimming and J lost 0 bases; unmatched junction nucleotides: 5. The CDR3 runs 17 residues. The germline CDR1 and CDR2 sequences are SGHTA and FQGNSA. For the CDR3, the DNA is TGTGCCAGCAGCCTCCCTAGCGGGAGGGCCTCCTACAATGAGCAGTTCTTC. Protein: CASSLPSGRASYNEQFF.

This clonotype was observed a few times. The V gene is TRBV2, the J gene TRBJ2-1; no clear D. Germline CDR1 is SNHLY and CDR2 is FYNNEI. The CDR3 runs 16 residues. Trimming left V 4 bases short and J 0 bases short, with 13 bases between. The CDR3 region is CASSVERQSSYNEQFF. The CDR3 nucleotides are TGTGCCAGCAGTGTTGAGCGCCAGAGCTCCTACAATGAGCAGTTCTTC.

The rearrangement joins TRBV28 to TRBJ2-5, with TRBD2 as a possible D gene (6 bases). The CDR3 runs 15 residues. Looked up from germline, CDR1 is MDHEN and CDR2 is SYDVKM. V was shortened by 4 bases and J by 4 bases, with 16 bases between the two germline ends. The CDR3, as DNA: TGTGCCAGCAGTTCCCCTCCCGGGAGTGGAGAGACCCAGTACTTC. It encodes CASSSPPGSGETQYF.